This T cell receptor beta chain came from a study of CD8+CD57+ T cells in acquired aplastic anemia. Study-wide context: Sorted CD4+ and CD8+ cells gave an average of approximately 3 ug of DNA. Where healthy donors were concerned, CD4+ cells averaged approximately 10 million reads.

General study points: The same twenty-nine CD8+ CDR3 sequences occurred in patients and in controls. Patients and controls were not found to differ significantly in CD8+ Simpson's diversity.

The CDR3 consists of 15 residues. V gave up 0 bases and J gave up 0 bases, with 8 bases separating them. Germline CDR1 and CDR2: LNHDA and SQIVND (reference sequence). Note on this clonotype: What it binds is unknown.

The use of genomic DNA as template underpinned the TCR beta VDJ and CDR3 profiling. Using its own MiXCR run on the reads, TCRdb lists one record per CDR3 protein. The sample consists of about 210,000 distinct CDR3 sequences, around 60% of them appearing once. This clonotype was sampled from a human donor in good health. The sequenced sample was sorted CD4+, CD8+, or CD8+CD57+ T cells (not recorded which) from PBMCs. The chain combines TRBV19 with TRBJ1-1; no definite D call. The CDR3 sequence: CASSIDPGMNTEAFF. The CDR3 bases are TGTGCCAGTAGTATAGATCCCGGTATGAACACTGAAGCTTTCTTT.